The 13 T cell receptor beta chains reported below all come from one sample, sequenced in a study of OX40 agonist ivuxolimab in advanced cancers. The data were produced by immunoSEQ multiplex PCR, yet TCRdb's version contains in-frame clones alone and is incomplete. Altogether about 45,000 clones are present, under 95% being singletons, with the ten largest covering 19%. The material was CD4+ or CD8+ T cells sorted from blood, obtained in a trial of the OX40 agonist ivuxolimab. The receptors come from an adult with an advanced solid tumor such as melanoma, head and neck, liver or kidney cancer.

The chain combines TRBV7-9 with TRBJ2-3; 10 bases match TRBD2. The V and J ends lost 5 bases and 0 bases, in that order; junction bases with no gene match: 8. Germline V lookup: CDR1 SEHNR, CDR2 FQNEAQ (reference sequence). The CDR3 loop spans 17 amino acids. CDR3 sequence reads: CASSPPGLASSTDTQYF. The CDR3 DNA is TGTGCCAGCAGCCCACCGGGACTAGCGTCTAGCACAGATACGCAGTATTTT.

The chain is built from TRBV28 and TRBJ1-4; TRBD1 is a possible D gene (5 bases). CDR1 MDHEN and CDR2 SYDVKM come from the germline V gene. Trimming took 1 base from V and 4 from J, leaving 13 bases between them. This CDR3 comprises 16 residues. The CDR3 loop reads CASSLYAGDYNEKLFF. The CDR3 nucleotides read TGTGCCAGCAGTTTATATGCCGGGGACTATAATGAAAAACTGTTTTTT.

The J gene is TRBJ2-7, the V gene TRBV7-3; D call uncertain. This CDR3 comprises 15 residues. V lost 2 bases to trimming and J lost 3 bases, with 14 bases between them. Looked up from germline, CDR1 is SGHTA and CDR2 is FQGTGA. This CDR3 is CASSLSGVPHYEQYF. The CDR3 DNA sequence: TGTGCCAGCAGCTTATCGGGTGTACCACACTACGAGCAGTACTTC.

This clone was seen more than once but under ten times. Distinct nucleotide sequences in the sample also encode this CDR3. The chain employs TRBV6-5 and TRBJ2-7; TRBD2 agrees at 7 bases. Germline assignment: CDR1 MNHEY and CDR2 SVGAGI. The CDR3 consists of 14 residues. Losses at the gene ends were 2 bases for V and 3 bases for J; bases not matched to a gene: 4. For the CDR3, the DNA is TGTGCCAGCAGTTACGGCGGGGGAGGCTACGAGCAGTACTTC. This codes for CASSYGGGGYEQYF.

The chain combines TRBV13 with TRBJ2-7, with TRBD1 matching 9 bases. Germline values: CDR1 PRHDT, CDR2 FYEKMQ (reference sequence). There are 17 residues in the CDR3. V lost 4 bases and J lost 2; bases outside the gene matches: 12. The CDR3 nucleotides read TGTGCCAGCAGCTGGGGCCTCGACAGGGGGAAGGCCTACGAGCAGTACTTC. It translates to CASSWGLDRGKAYEQYF.

This clone came up once. The chain combines TRBV14 with TRBJ2-7; tentatively, D is TRBD2 (5 bases). From germline, CDR1 is SGHDN and CDR2 FVKESK. The CDR3 extends over 12 amino acids. The V end was cut by 1 base, the J end by 13 bases, with 14 bases between. CDR3 residues: CASSQAGWEIYF. As DNA, the CDR3 is TGTGCCAGCAGCCAAGCTGGGTGGGAGATATACTTC.

This chain uses TRBV27 with TRBJ1-4; TRBD1 aligns across 9 bases. V shed 8 bases, J shed 7 bases, and the junction held 5 bases outside the gene matches. The germline V gene has CDR1 MNHEY and CDR2 SMNVEV (reference sequence). This CDR3 comprises 13 residues. CDR3 residues: CASEQGAGEKLFF. In DNA form, the CDR3 reads TGTGCCAGCGAACAGGGGGCCGGTGAAAAACTGTTTTTT. The full variable domain, with the rest looked up from reference TRBV27 and TRBJ1-4, is EAQVTQNPRYLITVTGKKLTVTCSQNMNHEYMSWYRQDPGLGLRQIYYSMNVEVTDKGDVPEGYKVSRKEKRNFPLILESPSPNQTSLYFCASEQGAGEKLFFGSGTQLSVL.

The rearrangement links TRBV29-1 to TRBJ2-1; D is possibly TRBD1 or TRBD2 (5 bases each). There are 14 residues in the CDR3. Trimming shortened V by 3 bases and J by 4 bases, and 13 bases separated the two germline ends. Per the germline V gene, CDR1 is SQVTM and CDR2 is ANQGSEA. The CDR3 nucleotides read TGCAGCGTTGAGGGGGAGTTTCTGTACAATGAGCAGTTCTTC. Amino acids: CSVEGEFLYNEQFF.

This rearrangement joins TRBV13 to TRBJ1-2; the D is unclear. Trimming took off 0 bases at V and 8 bases at J, with 13 bases between the two ends. Germline assignment: CDR1 PRHDT and CDR2 FYEKMQ (reference sequence). The CDR3 is 14 residues long. CDR3 sequence reads: CASSLGNRVGGYTF. The CDR3 DNA reads TGTGCCAGCAGCTTAGGCAATCGGGTGGGCGGCTACACCTTC.

The chain recombines TRBV9 with TRBJ1-2; 7 nucleotides agree with TRBD1. This CDR3 has 13 amino acids. V lost 6 bases and J lost 5; bases outside the gene matches: 7. Germline CDR1 is SGDLS and CDR2 is YYNGEE. The CDR3 sequence is CASNEGGRYGYTF. CDR3 DNA sequence: TGTGCCAGCAATGAAGGGGGCAGATATGGCTACACCTTC.

The chain carries TRBV4-1 and TRBJ1-5; the D gene is possibly TRBD1 (5 bases). The CDR3 sequence is 15 residues long. From germline, CDR1 is MGHRA and CDR2 YSYEKL. V was pared by 2 bases and J by 5 bases, with 13 bases between. In nucleotides, the CDR3 is TGCGCCAGCAGCCAAACCAGGACATATGATCAGCCCCAGCATTTT. This translates into CASSQTRTYDQPQHF.

The CDR3 spells CASSIIKMNTEAFF. CDR3 coding DNA: TGTGCCAGTAGTATTATCAAAATGAACACTGAAGCTTTCTTT. The chain carries TRBV19 and TRBJ1-1, with unresolved D. The V gene's germline CDR1 is LNHDA and CDR2 SQIVND (reference sequence). This CDR3 spans 14 amino acids. Trimming removed 3 bases from V and 0 bases from J, with 8 bases in between.

The chain couples TRBV10-3 to TRBJ1-5, with D uncertain. The CDR3 runs to 14 residues. Trimming took 3 bases from V and 1 from J, leaving 7 bases between them. Germline assignment: CDR1 ENHRY and CDR2 SYGVKD. The CDR3 here is CAISETESNQPQHF. CDR3 coding DNA: TGTGCCATCAGTGAAACAGAGAGCAATCAGCCCCAGCATTTT.